Shown below are 9 T cell receptor beta chains from a single sample sequenced in a study of blood T cells in healthy people across ages. A second PCR of about 7 to 12 cycles used a sample-barcoded 5' primer and a J-beta primer mix. TCRdb re-called the 5' RACE reads through MiXCR, storing one row per CDR3 protein. Of hundreds of thousands of distinct CDR3 sequences listed, roughly 60% are singletons. Sequenced sample: blood. The source of these receptors is a man younger than 40 in good health.

The chain is built from TRBV12-3 or TRBV12-4 and TRBJ2-1; D gene unclear. The CDR3 consists of 14 residues. The V end was cut by 2 bases, the J end by 1 base, with 6 bases between. The DNA for the CDR3 is TGTGCCAGCAGTTTACAGCTTTCCTACAATGAGCAGTTCTTC. Its protein product is CASSLQLSYNEQFF.

The V gene is TRBV11-1, the J gene TRBJ2-5; possible D gene TRBD2, 5 bases. The ends were cut back, 6 bases at V and 5 bases at J, with 13 bases in the middle. This CDR3 has 13 residues. Germline V gene sequence: CDR1 SGHAT, CDR2 FQDESV (reference sequence). The CDR3 DNA reads TGTGCCAGCAGTCGTAGGTGGGAGGAGACCCAGTACTTC. Its translation is CASSRRWEETQYF. The full variable domain, rest sourced from reference TRBV11-1 and TRBJ2-5, is EAEVAQSPRYKITEKSQAVAFWCDPISGHATLYWYRQILGQGPELLVQFQDESVVDDSQLPKDRFSAERLKGVDSTLKIQPAELGDSAMYLCASSRRWEETQYFGPGTRLLVL.

V gene TRBV9 combines with J gene TRBJ2-7; TRBD2 might be the D (5 bases). The CDR3 is made up of 15 amino acids. Germline assignment: CDR1 SGDLS and CDR2 YYNGEE. With 6 bases removed from V and 2 bases from J, the gap between germline ends came to 18 bases. The CDR3 here is CASTTIGLPPYEQYF. DNA of the CDR3: TGTGCCAGCACGACGATTGGACTTCCGCCCTACGAGCAGTACTTC.

The rearrangement joins TRBV10-3 to TRBJ2-3; 12 bases map to TRBD1. Per the germline V gene, CDR1 is ENHRY and CDR2 is SYGVKD. V lost 6 bases to trimming and J lost 6 bases; unmatched junction nucleotides: 10. There are 16 residues in the CDR3. Here the CDR3 reads CAISHERDRGLDTQYF. The CDR3 DNA reads as TGTGCCATCAGCCATGAACGGGACAGGGGGCTCGATACGCAGTATTTT.

V and J are TRBV15 and TRBJ1-5; D is undetermined. Germline CDR1 LNHNV, CDR2 YYDKDF (reference sequence). The CDR3 is made up of 13 amino acids. V was pared by 3 bases and J by 6 bases, with 9 bases between. The CDR3 loop is CATSSNRGQPQHF. The CDR3 coding sequence is TGTGCCACCAGCAGTAATCGGGGTCAGCCCCAGCATTTT.

The gene calls are TRBV12-3 or TRBV12-4 and TRBJ1-2, with no clear D. This CDR3 has 12 amino acids. The germline V and J ends were trimmed by 9 bases and 4 bases, with 12 bases remaining between them. The DNA of the CDR3 is TGTGCCAGTTCGGACGGAAGCTATGGCTACACCTTC. This gives the protein CASSDGSYGYTF.

The chain couples TRBV2 to TRBJ1-2, with D perhaps matching TRBD1 (6 bases). CDR1 and CDR2 from the germline V gene are SNHLY and FYNNEI. This CDR3 has 13 residues. Trimming took 11 bases from V and 1 from J, leaving 14 bases between them. CDR3 sequence reads: CASHREYNYGYTF. CDR3 nucleotide sequence: TGTGCCTCCCACAGGGAGTATAACTATGGCTACACCTTC.

There are a few counts of this clonotype. The chain uses TRBV29-1 and TRBJ2-7, with D tentatively TRBD2 (5 bases). Germline CDR1 is SQVTM and CDR2 is ANQGSEA. CDR3 length: 13 residues. V was pared by 2 bases and J by 2 bases, with 10 bases between. CDR3 nucleotides: TGCAGCGTTGAATTGAGCGGCACCTACGAGCAGTACTTC. Its translation: CSVELSGTYEQYF.

There are many counts of this clonotype. The chain recombines TRBV20-1 with TRBJ2-7; TRBD1 agrees at 10 bases. V shed 0 bases and J 8 bases; nucleotides not matched to a gene: 7. Germline V gene lookup returns CDR1 DFQATT and CDR2 SNEGSKA (reference sequence). The CDR3 is 14 residues long. The CDR3 here is CSARDPGQGLQQYF. The CDR3 DNA follows: TGCAGTGCTAGAGATCCGGGACAGGGGCTGCAGCAGTACTTC.